Sequencing of this T cell receptor beta chain was carried out in a study of shared clonotypes between healthy human individuals. Broader study findings: Sequencing depth was predicted to influence how clonotypes are shared among donors.

This CDR3 spans 12 amino acids. Trimming shortened V by 5 bases and J by 10 bases, and 14 bases separated the two germline ends. From germline, CDR1 is SGHTA and CDR2 FQGTGA. This clone was found a few times. Antigen: not known. Methods used by the authors: Because ImmunoSEQ provided only junction sequences with no quality scores, the filtering differed. Sequencing used immunoSEQ multiplex PCR; TCRdb keeps in-frame clones, though not all of them. That table furnishes V, J and clone size, whereas the DNA furnished D and trimming. The table includes about 1.1 million clones, roughly 80% detected once. Splitting the CD4+ cells yielded a CD45RA+ naive subset and a CD45RA-negative memory subset.

The chain employs TRBV7-3 and TRBJ1-1; perhaps TRBD1 as D (6 bases). The clonotype comes from a man between 18 and 35 years old in good health. Some clones in this sample may be carry-over from other donors' samples. Sequencing was performed on memory CD4+ T cells from PBMCs. Specified subset: CD45RA-negative fraction. CDR3 protein: CASSPATGPAFF. The CDR3 DNA reads as TGTGCCAGCAGCCCCGCGACAGGCCCAGCTTTCTTT. The variable domain in full, completed from reference TRBV7-3 and TRBJ1-1, reads GAGVSQTPSNKVTEKGKYVELRCDPISGHTALYWYRQSLGQGPEFLIYFQGTGAADDSGLPNDRFFAVRPEGSVSTLKIQRTERGDSAVYLCASSPATGPAFFGQGTRLTVV.